Reported below is one T cell receptor (beta chain). This clone was counted once. The target of this receptor is not known. It has no much larger one-base neighbor in the sample; base qualities were not kept. TCRbeta CDR3 regions were amplified from genomic DNA using the immunoSEQ Assay, a bias-controlled multiplex PCR. Concerning the study's data processing: Within the assay, amplification of reference gene primers was used to estimate how many nucleated cells each sample contained. To quantify the absolute abundance of each unique TCRbeta CDR3 rearrangement, sequence reads were collapsed and filtered. Productive Simpson clonality was computed per sample as the square root of Simpson's diversity index over productive rearrangements. TCRdb took this table from immuneACCESS and kept in-frame rearrangements with V and J called. Such tables lack part of the clones; where checked against another copy, unresolved V genes explain under half of the gap, and the rest is unexplained. Clonal size and the V and J genes are those of that table, whereas D and trimming came from the DNA. The sample data list about 110,000 clones, and less than 80% of these were observed just once. The ten largest make up roughly 20% of the sample.

The source of the sample is a study of blood T cell repertoires in COVID-19 (dated by TCRdb to about 2020). Regarding the study in general: Samples covering the acute and convalescent phases of COVID-19 were provided by collaborators in the United States, Italy and Spain. Where HLA class I and class II types were available, the types were taken from metadata supplied by the sample provider, not from assay-based typing. A de-identified subject ID, COVID-19 status, age in years and sex were almost always included in the sample metadata. The prospective study material was composed of cDNA or gDNA derived from T cells, B-cell-depleted T cells, or PBMCs. A freely available public database, intended as a resource for researchers studying the immune response to SARS-CoV-2, is where the repertoires were released. The samples were drawn from two sources: the first 160 participants of the ongoing ImmuneRACE study, and some 1,300 subjects contributed by 6 global collaborators. Subjects who had been exposed to COVID-19, were actively infected with it, or had recovered from it provided the deeply sampled blood TCRbeta repertoires that made up the dataset. The paper's findings and limits, for the study overall: The amount of clinical and demographic metadata varied by source and participant and was provided uncurated.

For this chain, trimming is 8 bases at the V end and 3 bases at the J end, and the number of junction bases without a gene match is 7. The CDR3, from cysteine to phenylalanine, totals 17 residues. Just CDR3 DNA is preserved here, 51 bases in frame from base 1. In the germline V gene (reference sequence), CDR1 corresponds to LNHDA and CDR2 to SQIVND. Whole blood was collected in K2EDTA tubes by collaborating institutions according to the institutions' own protocols. Collaborator samples were shipped for TCRbeta analysis as frozen whole blood, isolated PBMCs, or DNA extracted from either sample type. The sequence links TRBV19 to TRBJ2-4; 16 bases in the middle match TRBD2. The clonotype originates from a man in his 70s with active or convalescent COVID-19. Sequencing was performed on peripheral blood. Read as DNA, the sequence is TGTGCCAGTTCGGGACTAGCGGGAGGGTTGGTCAAAAACATTCAGTACTTC. Its coded protein is CASSGLAGGLVKNIQYF.